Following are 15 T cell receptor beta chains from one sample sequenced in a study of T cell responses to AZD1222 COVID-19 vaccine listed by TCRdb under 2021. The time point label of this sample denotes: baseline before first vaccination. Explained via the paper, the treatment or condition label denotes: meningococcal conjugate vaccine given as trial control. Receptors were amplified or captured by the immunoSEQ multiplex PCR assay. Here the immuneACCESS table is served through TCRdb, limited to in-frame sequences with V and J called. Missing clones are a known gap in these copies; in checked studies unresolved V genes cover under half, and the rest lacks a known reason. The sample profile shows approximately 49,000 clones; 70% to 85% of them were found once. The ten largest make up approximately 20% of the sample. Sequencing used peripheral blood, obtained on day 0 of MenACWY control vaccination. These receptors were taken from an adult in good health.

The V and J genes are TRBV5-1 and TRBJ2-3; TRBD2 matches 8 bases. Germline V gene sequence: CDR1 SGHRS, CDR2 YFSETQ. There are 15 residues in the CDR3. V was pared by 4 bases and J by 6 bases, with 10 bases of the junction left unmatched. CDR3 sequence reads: CASSPGGGTGDTQYF. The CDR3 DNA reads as TGCGCCAGCAGCCCGGGCGGGGGGACCGGGGATACGCAGTATTTT.

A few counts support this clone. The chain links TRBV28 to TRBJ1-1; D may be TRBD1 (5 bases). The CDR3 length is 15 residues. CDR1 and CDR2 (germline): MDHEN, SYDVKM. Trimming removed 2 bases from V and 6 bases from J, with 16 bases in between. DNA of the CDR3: TGTGCCAGCAGTTTAAGCCAGGGTGGTGTAGCTGAAGCTTTCTTT. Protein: CASSLSQGGVAEAFF.

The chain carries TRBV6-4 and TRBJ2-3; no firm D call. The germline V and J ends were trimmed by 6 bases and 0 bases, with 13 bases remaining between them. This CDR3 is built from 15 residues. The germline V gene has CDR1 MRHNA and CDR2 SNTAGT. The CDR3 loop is CASSNTGASTDTQYF. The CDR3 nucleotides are TGTGCCAGCAGCAATACCGGAGCCAGCACAGATACGCAGTATTTT.

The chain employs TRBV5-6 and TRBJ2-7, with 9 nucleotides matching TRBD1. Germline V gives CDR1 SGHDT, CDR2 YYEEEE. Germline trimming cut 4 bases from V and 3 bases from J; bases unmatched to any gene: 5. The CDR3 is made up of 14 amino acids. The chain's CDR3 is CASSRDRGSYEQYF. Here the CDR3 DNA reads TGTGCCAGCAGCCGTGACAGGGGGAGCTACGAGCAGTACTTC.

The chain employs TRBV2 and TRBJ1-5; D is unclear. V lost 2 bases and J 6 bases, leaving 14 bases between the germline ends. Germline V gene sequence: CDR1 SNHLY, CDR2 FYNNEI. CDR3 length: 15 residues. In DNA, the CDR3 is TGTGCCAGCAGTGAATTGTTCCCGGAGGGTCAGCCCCAGCATTTT. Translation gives CASSELFPEGQPQHF.

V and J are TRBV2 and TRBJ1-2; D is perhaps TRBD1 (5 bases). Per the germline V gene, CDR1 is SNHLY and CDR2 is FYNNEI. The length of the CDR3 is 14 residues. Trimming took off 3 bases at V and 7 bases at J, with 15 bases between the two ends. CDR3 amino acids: CASSDQAGPAGYTF. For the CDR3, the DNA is TGTGCCAGCAGTGACCAGGCGGGGCCGGCTGGCTACACCTTC.

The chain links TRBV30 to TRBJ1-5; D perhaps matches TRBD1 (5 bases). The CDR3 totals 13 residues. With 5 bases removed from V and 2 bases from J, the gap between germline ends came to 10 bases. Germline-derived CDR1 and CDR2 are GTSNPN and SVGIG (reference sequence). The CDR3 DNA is TGTGCCTGGGATGGGGGAGGCAATCAGCCCCAGCATTTT. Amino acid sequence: CAWDGGGNQPQHF.

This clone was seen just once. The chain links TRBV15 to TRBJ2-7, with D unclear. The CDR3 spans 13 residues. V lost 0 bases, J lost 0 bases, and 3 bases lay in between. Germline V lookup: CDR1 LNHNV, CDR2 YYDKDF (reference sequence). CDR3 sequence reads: CATSRDRSYEQYV. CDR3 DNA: TGTGCCACCAGCAGAGACCGCTCCTACGAGCAGTACGTC.

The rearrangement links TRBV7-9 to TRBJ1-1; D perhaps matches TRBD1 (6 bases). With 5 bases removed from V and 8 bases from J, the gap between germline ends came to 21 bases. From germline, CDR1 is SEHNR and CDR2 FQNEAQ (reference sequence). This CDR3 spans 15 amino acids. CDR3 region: CASSPYTSGGREAFF. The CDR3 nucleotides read TGTGCCAGCAGCCCTTATACTTCGGGGGGCAGAGAAGCTTTCTTT.

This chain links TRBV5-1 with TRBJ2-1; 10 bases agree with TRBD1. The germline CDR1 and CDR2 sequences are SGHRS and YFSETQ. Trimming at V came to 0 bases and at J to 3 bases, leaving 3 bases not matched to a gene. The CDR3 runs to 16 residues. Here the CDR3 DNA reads TGCGCCAGCAGCTTGGAGCGGACAGGGGGCTACAATGAGCAGTTCTTC. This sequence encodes CASSLERTGGYNEQFF.

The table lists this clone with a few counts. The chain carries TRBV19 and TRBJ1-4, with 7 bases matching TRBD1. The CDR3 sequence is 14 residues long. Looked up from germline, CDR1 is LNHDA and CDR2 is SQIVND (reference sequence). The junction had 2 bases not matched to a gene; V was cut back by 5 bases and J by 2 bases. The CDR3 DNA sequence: TGTGCCAGTAGTCCGACAGGGACTAATGAAAAACTGTTTTTT. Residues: CASSPTGTNEKLFF.

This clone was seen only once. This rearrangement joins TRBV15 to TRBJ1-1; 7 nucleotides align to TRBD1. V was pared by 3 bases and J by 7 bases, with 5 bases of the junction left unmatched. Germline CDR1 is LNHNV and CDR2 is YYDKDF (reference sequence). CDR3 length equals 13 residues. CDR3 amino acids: CATSRGQILEAFF. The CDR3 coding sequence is TGTGCCACCAGCAGGGGACAGATACTTGAAGCTTTCTTT.

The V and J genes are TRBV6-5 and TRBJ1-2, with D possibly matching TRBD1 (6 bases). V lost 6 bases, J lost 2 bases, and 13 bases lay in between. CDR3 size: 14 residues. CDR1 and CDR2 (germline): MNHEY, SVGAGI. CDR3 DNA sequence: TGTGCCAGCAGGCTAGCCACAGGGAACTATGGCTACACCTTC. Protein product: CASRLATGNYGYTF.

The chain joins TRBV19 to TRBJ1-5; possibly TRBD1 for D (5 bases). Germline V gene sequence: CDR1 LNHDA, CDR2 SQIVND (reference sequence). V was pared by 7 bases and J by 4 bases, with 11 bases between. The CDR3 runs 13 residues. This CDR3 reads CASMNEGNQPQHF. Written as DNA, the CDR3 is TGTGCCAGTATGAATGAGGGGAATCAGCCCCAGCATTTT.

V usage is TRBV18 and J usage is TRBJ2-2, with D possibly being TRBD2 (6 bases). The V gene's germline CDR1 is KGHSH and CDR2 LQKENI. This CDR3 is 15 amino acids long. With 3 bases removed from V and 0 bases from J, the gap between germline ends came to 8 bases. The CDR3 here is CASSPGGSNTGELFF. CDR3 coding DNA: TGTGCCAGCTCACCGGGGGGATCGAACACCGGGGAGCTGTTTTTT.